Here is one T cell receptor beta chain with its context. The antigen it binds to is not known. Per-base qualities were not stored, and no clone one base away is much larger. These data originate in a study of cytotoxic CD8 clonotypes in ibrutinib-treated CLL (dated by TCRdb to the early 2020s). With regard to the full study: The cohort included more than 14 treatment-naive and about a dozen relapsed/refractory patients; under 18 were IGHV unmutated. Every remission and progressive disease sample was obtained while ibrutinib was still being received by the patients. Partial responses were observed in about 25 patients and complete responses in 2; after a median follow-up of 68 months, remission was maintained in around 14 patients and progression was observed in roughly twelve. Cryopreserved peripheral blood mononuclear cells were obtained prior to treatment, at the time of response, and at either disease progression or sustained remission. An average of around 260,000 productive templates and some 100,000 productive rearrangements was obtained per sample. Response samples were obtained after a median of roughly eleven months of treatment, with a range of about 6 to 36 months. Longitudinal samples were available for about 30% of the roughly 90 trial participants.

A MiSeq instrument was used for deep resolution sequencing, which targeted depths ranging from 1 in 1 million up to 1 in 200,000 T cells, with coverage averaging 10x for each clonotype. TCR beta libraries were generated with the immunoSEQ hsTCRB Kit. For the original study's pipeline: The data were analyzed with ImmunoSEQ Analyzer and ImmunoSEQ Data Assistant, and V, D and J gene assignments followed IMGT definitions. Clonality, with values ranging from 0 to 1, was calculated as one minus the normalized Shannon entropy of productive rearrangement frequencies. Public clonotype analysis was restricted to overrepresented clonotypes comprising at least 0.05% of each patient's repertoire. Approximately 12 repertoires from age-matched healthy donors, obtained from immuneACCESS, served as clonality controls. Not all clones reach the TCRdb copy of this immuneACCESS table, which keeps in-frame sequences only. Checked studies attribute under half of the gap to unresolved V genes and leave the rest unexplained. Clonal size and the V and J genes are those of that table, whereas D and trimming came from the DNA. The sample table records 270,000 or so clones; roughly four fifths of these occur just once. In total, the top ten clones hold 5.6% of the sample.

From a lookup of the germline V gene (reference sequence), CDR1 and CDR2 are SGHNT and YYREEE. Trimming removed 0 bases from V and 5 bases from J, leaving 18 bases between the germline ends. Reading from cysteine to phenylalanine, the CDR3 counts 16 amino acids. Only CDR3 DNA remains: 48 bases, in frame from the first base. The time point label on this specimen signifies: progressive disease on ibrutinib. For TCR beta library preparation, 1.5 to 2 micrograms of genomic DNA was extracted from cryopreserved PBMCs. High-throughput TCR beta sequencing was performed on longitudinal blood samples from CLL patients receiving ibrutinib monotherapy. Patients were enrolled in a phase 2 open-label single-center ibrutinib monotherapy trial. Study-wide findings and limitations: Public clonotypes were rare and either shrank or stayed stable during treatment, and the rise in clonality at ibrutinib response reflected expansion of private clonotypes. Baseline clonality exceeded that of age-matched healthy donors and correlated strongly with circulating CD8+ T-cell counts. Clonality increased at ibrutinib response, stayed stable in sustained remission, and fell back toward baseline at progression. Sustained-remission and progressing patients did not have matched sampling times, and lymph node repertoires were not examined.

The sequence came from a human donor with chronic lymphocytic leukemia. The chain is encoded by TRBV5-4 joined to TRBJ2-7, with the D segment identity uncertain. The sample in question was PBMCs, obtained at disease progression, from a patient treated with ibrutinib. The CDR3: CASSLGPAPERDEQYF. The DNA reads TGTGCCAGCAGCTTGGGGCCAGCGCCCGAGAGAGACGAGCAGTACTTC.